The present T cell receptor beta chain was sequenced within a study of regulatory T cells in long-lasting Graves disease. Overall study findings and caveats: TRBV28, TRBJ1-2 and TRBJ2-5 emerged as the favored segments in persistent disease. Thyroid tissue was not studied; only peripheral blood was.

This clonotype turned up a few times. Its cognate antigen is unknown. Indicated time point: newly diagnosed GD, antithyroid drugs for less than 3 months. PBMC RNA served as the TCR library source. The CDR3 runs 15 residues. Germline CDR1 KGHDR, CDR2 SFDVKD. Trimming took off 3 bases at V and 4 bases at J, with 14 bases between the two ends. Both iRepertoire HTBI primers and Arm-PCR of CDR3 regions were used to build the TCR beta libraries. Each CDR3 protein gets one entry after TCRdb re-called the multiplex PCR reads with MiXCR. The table records approximately 480,000 distinct CDR3 sequences, around 16% of them present only once. These data were likewise used in another study, on T cells in Graves' hyperthyroidism and ophthalmopathy. This second study says: The HTBI set primed first-round TCR CDR3 RT-PCR. Most thyroid clonotypes with frequency above 0.001 were detected in blood.

The chain has TRBV24-1 and TRBJ2-5; D tentatively fits TRBD1 or TRBD2 (5 bases each). This specimen was peripheral blood mononuclear cells (PBMCs), taken at new diagnosis, from a patient treated with antithyroid drugs. The clonotype was recovered from a man aged 40-55 years with Graves disease. This CDR3 is CATSDPGTGGETQYF. The CDR3 coding sequence is TGTGCCACCAGTGATCCCGGGACCGGCGGAGAGACCCAGTACTTC.